Listed below are T cell receptor beta chains from one sample, sequenced in a study of blood T cell repertoires in COVID-19. Clones were sequenced by immunoSEQ multiplex PCR, and TCRdb holds only the in-frame ones, with some missing. The sample lists hundreds of thousands of clones, roughly 90% occurring once. Material for sequencing was PBMCs or T cells enriched from blood (not recorded which). The receptors were gathered from a woman aged 25 to 45 with acute COVID-19. CDR3s include the opening cysteine and the closing phenylalanine or tryptophan. Each record gives: D gene, J gene, V gene, CDR3 protein, CDR3 DNA. The D gene is left open where the match is weak.

d_gene: NA
j_gene: TRBJ2-2
v_gene: TRBV21-1
CDR3aa: CASESDFDSIDTGELFF
CDR3nt: TGTGCCAGCGAATCTGATTTTGACAGTATAGATACCGGGGAGCTGTTTTTT

d_gene: NA
j_gene: TRBJ2-1
v_gene: TRBV6-5
CDR3aa: CASSSALWNEQFF
CDR3nt: TGTGCCAGCAGCAGCGCTCTTTGGAATGAGCAGTTCTTC

d_gene: TRBD2
j_gene: TRBJ2-3
v_gene: TRBV10-3
CDR3aa: CAIKGLAGSTDTQYF
CDR3nt: TGTGCCATCAAGGGACTAGCGGGATCTACAGATACGCAGTATTTT

d_gene: NA
j_gene: TRBJ1-6
v_gene: TRBV7-2
CDR3aa: CASSLGEGSYNSPLHF
CDR3nt: TGTGCCAGCAGCTTAGGGGAGGGTTCCTATAATTCACCCCTCCACTTT

d_gene: TRBD2
j_gene: TRBJ2-1
v_gene: TRBV4-2
CDR3aa: CASSQEVSGGASSYNEQFF
CDR3nt: TGTGCCAGCAGCCAAGAGGTTAGCGGGGGGGCCAGCTCCTACAATGAGCAGTTCTTC

d_gene: TRBD1
j_gene: TRBJ2-7
v_gene: TRBV11-2
CDR3aa: CASTDRGPSSYEQYF
CDR3nt: TGTGCCAGCACTGACAGGGGGCCGTCCTCCTACGAGCAGTACTTC

d_gene: NA
j_gene: TRBJ2-5
v_gene: TRBV4-1
CDR3aa: CASSQERISAGWETQYF
CDR3nt: TGCGCCAGCAGCCAAGAGCGTATCTCGGCAGGGTGGGAGACCCAGTACTTC

d_gene: NA
j_gene: TRBJ2-1
v_gene: TRBV7-2
CDR3aa: CASSSPVYNEQFF
CDR3nt: TGTGCCAGCAGCTCGCCGGTCTACAATGAGCAGTTCTTC

d_gene: TRBD1
j_gene: TRBJ2-7
v_gene: TRBV28
CDR3aa: CASSSGPGQGAYEQYF
CDR3nt: TGTGCCAGCAGTTCCGGACCGGGACAGGGGGCTTACGAGCAGTACTTC

d_gene: NA
j_gene: TRBJ2-3
v_gene: TRBV5-1
CDR3aa: CASSFQGTDTQYF
CDR3nt: TGCGCCAGCAGCTTCCAGGGCACAGATACGCAGTATTTT

d_gene: TRBD1
j_gene: TRBJ1-1
v_gene: TRBV3-1/TRBV3-2
CDR3aa: CASSQVYRGRMNTEAFF
CDR3nt: TGTGCCAGCAGCCAAGTGTACAGGGGGCGGATGAACACTGAAGCTTTCTTT